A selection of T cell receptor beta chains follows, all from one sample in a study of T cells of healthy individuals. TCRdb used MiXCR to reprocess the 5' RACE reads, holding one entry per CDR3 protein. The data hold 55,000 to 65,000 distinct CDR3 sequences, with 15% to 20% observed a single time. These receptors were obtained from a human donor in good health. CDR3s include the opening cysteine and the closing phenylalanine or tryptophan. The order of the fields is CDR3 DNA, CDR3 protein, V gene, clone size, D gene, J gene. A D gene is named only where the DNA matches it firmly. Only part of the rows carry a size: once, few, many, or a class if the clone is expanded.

TGTGCCAGCACCAAGGGACAGGGGAGAGAAAAACTGTTTTTT,CASTKGQGREKLFF,TRBV6-5,many,TRBD1,TRBJ1-4
TGTGCCATCAGTGGCGACAGGGGGTTTTACAATGAGCAGTTCTTC,CAISGDRGFYNEQFF,TRBV10-3,NA,TRBD1,TRBJ2-1
TGTGCCAGCAGCACGATGGGGGCAGGGGGCCGTGAGCAGTTCTTC,CASSTMGAGGREQFF,TRBV7-6,many,TRBD1,TRBJ2-1
TGCAGTGCTAGGGTATCCGAAGCTTTCTTT,CSARVSEAFF,TRBV20-1,many,NA,TRBJ1-1
TGTGCCAGCAGACAGGGGATATACACTGAAGCTTTCTTT,CASRQGIYTEAFF,TRBV6-5,many,TRBD1,TRBJ1-1
TGTGCCAGCAGGCACCGGGACCATCTTAATTCACCCCTCCACTTT,CASRHRDHLNSPLHF,TRBV6-5,many,NA,TRBJ1-6
TGTGCCAGCAGCCAAGATAGAGGACAGGGGGCTGGAAACACCATATATTTT,CASSQDRGQGAGNTIYF,TRBV4-2,NA,TRBD1,TRBJ1-3
TGTGCCAGCAGTTACCCCCCGGGACTACACAATGAGCAGTTCTTC,CASSYPPGLHNEQFF,TRBV6-2/TRBV6-3,many,TRBD2,TRBJ2-1
TGTGCCAGCAGCCAAGCAGGGGCCCTCTATGGCTACACCTTC,CASSQAGALYGYTF,TRBV3-1,once,NA,TRBJ1-2
TGTGCCAGCAGTCTAGCGGGAGTGATCTGGAATGAGCAGTTCTTC,CASSLAGVIWNEQFF,TRBV9,NA,TRBD2,TRBJ2-1
TGTGCCAGCAGCGGGGCCTCCCCGGGGGCTAACTATGGCTACACCTTC,CASSGASPGANYGYTF,TRBV9,many,NA,TRBJ1-2
TGTGCCAGCAGTGAAGACGCCTATCAGCCCCAGCATTTT,CASSEDAYQPQHF,TRBV2,few,NA,TRBJ1-5
TGTGCCAGCAGCGTAGCTCCCGCGATCGAGCAGTACTTC,CASSVAPAIEQYF,TRBV9,many,NA,TRBJ2-7
TGTGCCAGCAGTGACACTAGCGGGGGTTACAATGAGCAGTTCTTC,CASSDTSGGYNEQFF,TRBV6-4,many,TRBD2,TRBJ2-1
TGTGCCAACAGTTCCTTCTCGGGCGGCAATAATGAAAAACTGTTTTTT,CANSSFSGGNNEKLFF,TRBV28,NA,NA,TRBJ1-4
TGTGCCAGCAGCCCAGCATGGAGGCCCGGGGAGCTGTTTTTT,CASSPAWRPGELFF,TRBV7-3,many,NA,TRBJ2-2
TGTGCCAGCAGCGCAGCAGGTTACGACTACAATGAGCAGTTCTTC,CASSAAGYDYNEQFF,TRBV7-2,NA,NA,TRBJ2-1
TGTGCCAGCAGTATTGGGAGGGCCTACAATGAGCAGTTCTTC,CASSIGRAYNEQFF,TRBV19,NA,TRBD2,TRBJ2-1
TGCGCCAGCAGCTCGGACAGGGGGCAGTACGAGCAGTACTTC,CASSSDRGQYEQYF,TRBV5-1,NA,TRBD1,TRBJ2-7
TGTGCCAGCAGTTTCGGGTATAGTGGCTACACCTTC,CASSFGYSGYTF,TRBV28,NA,NA,TRBJ1-2
TGCAGTGCTAGAGATCTAAGTGGACTAAGCTCCTACAATGAGCAGTTCTTC,CSARDLSGLSSYNEQFF,TRBV20-1,many,NA,TRBJ2-1
TGTGCCAGCAGCTTAGACTACGACCGTAATTCACCCCTCCACTTT,CASSLDYDRNSPLHF,TRBV7-2,few,NA,TRBJ1-6
TGTGCCAGCAGCCAAGATCCCAGATATAGAGTCTACGAGCAGTACTTC,CASSQDPRYRVYEQYF,TRBV3-1,many,NA,TRBJ2-7
TGTGCCAGCAGCCCCGCCGCGGGGGCCCCCGAATTCTACGAGCAGTACTTC,CASSPAAGAPEFYEQYF,TRBV28,NA,NA,TRBJ2-7
TGCAGCGTCGGAAACGGACAGGGGGCGGACGAGCAGTACTTC,CSVGNGQGADEQYF,TRBV29-1,NA,TRBD1,TRBJ2-7
TGTGCCAGCAGCCAAGGACCTGGCGGGGAGACCCAGTACTTC,CASSQGPGGETQYF,TRBV3-1,many,NA,TRBJ2-5
TGTGCCAGCAGTTCAGCCCAGGACGGTGAGCAGTACTTC,CASSSAQDGEQYF,TRBV28,NA,NA,TRBJ2-7
TGTGCCAGCAGTCCAGGGGCTGGCGGGGAGCTGTTTTTT,CASSPGAGGELFF,TRBV6-6,once,NA,TRBJ2-2
TGTGCCAGCAGTTCGGCACAGGGAACAGATACGCAGTATTTT,CASSSAQGTDTQYF,TRBV28,NA,NA,TRBJ2-3